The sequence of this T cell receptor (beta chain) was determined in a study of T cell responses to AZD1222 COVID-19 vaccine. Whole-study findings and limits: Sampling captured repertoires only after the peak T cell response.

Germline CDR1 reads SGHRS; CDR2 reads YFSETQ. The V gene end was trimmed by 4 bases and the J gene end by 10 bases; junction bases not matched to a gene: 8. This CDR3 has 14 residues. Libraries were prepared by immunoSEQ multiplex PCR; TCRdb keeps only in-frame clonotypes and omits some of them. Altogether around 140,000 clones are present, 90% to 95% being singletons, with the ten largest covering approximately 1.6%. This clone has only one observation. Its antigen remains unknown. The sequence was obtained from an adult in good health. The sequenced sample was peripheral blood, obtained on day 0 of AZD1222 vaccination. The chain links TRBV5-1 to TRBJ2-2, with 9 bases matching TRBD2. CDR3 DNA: TGCGCCAGCAGCGGGGGGACTAGCCGGGAGGAGCTGTTTTTT. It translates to CASSGGTSREELFF.